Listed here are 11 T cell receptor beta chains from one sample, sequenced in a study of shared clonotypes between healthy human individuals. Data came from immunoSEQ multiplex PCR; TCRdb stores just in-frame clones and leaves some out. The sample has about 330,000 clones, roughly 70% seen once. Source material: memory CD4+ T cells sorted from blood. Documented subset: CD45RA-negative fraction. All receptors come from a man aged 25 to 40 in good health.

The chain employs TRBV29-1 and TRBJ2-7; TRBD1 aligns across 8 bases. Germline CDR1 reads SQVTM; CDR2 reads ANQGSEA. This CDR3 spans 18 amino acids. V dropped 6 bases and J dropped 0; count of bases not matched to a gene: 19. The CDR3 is CSVTTGQVSHRFSYEQYF. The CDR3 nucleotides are TGCAGCGTAACTACGGGACAGGTATCACACCGTTTCTCCTACGAGCAGTACTTC.

The DNA of the CDR3 is TGTGCCTGGAGTGTTGAGTACGGAACCATATATTTT. Encoded protein: CAWSVEYGTIYF. This rearrangement joins TRBV30 to TRBJ1-3; D unclear. Trimming stripped 0 bases from V and 10 bases from J, with 10 bases between. Germline-derived CDR1 and CDR2 are GTSNPN and SVGIG (reference sequence). This CDR3 is 12 amino acids long.

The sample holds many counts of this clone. CDR3 DNA sequence: TGTGCCAGTAGTCCGCGACTAGCGGGAGAGACCCAGTACTTC. Protein: CASSPRLAGETQYF. The chain carries TRBV19 and TRBJ2-5, with 10 bases identical to TRBD2. The ends lost 5 bases at V and 4 bases at J; junction bases unmatched: 4. Germline CDR1 LNHDA, CDR2 SQIVND (reference sequence). The length of the CDR3 is 14 residues.

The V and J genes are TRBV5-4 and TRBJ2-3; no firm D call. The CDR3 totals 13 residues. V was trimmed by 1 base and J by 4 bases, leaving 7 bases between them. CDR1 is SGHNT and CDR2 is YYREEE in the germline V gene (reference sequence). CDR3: CASSLTYADTQYF. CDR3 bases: TGTGCCAGCAGCTTGACCTACGCAGATACGCAGTATTTT.

This chain's CDR3 is CASSEARAGSYNEQFF. The CDR3 nucleotides read TGCGCCAGCAGTGAGGCGCGGGCCGGCTCCTACAATGAGCAGTTCTTC. The chain has TRBV10-1 and TRBJ2-1, with D perhaps matching TRBD2 (5 bases). Germline V CDR1 and CDR2: WNHNN, SYGVQD (reference sequence). The V end lost 2 bases, the J end lost 0 bases, and 11 bases lay between the germline ends. The CDR3 extends over 16 amino acids.

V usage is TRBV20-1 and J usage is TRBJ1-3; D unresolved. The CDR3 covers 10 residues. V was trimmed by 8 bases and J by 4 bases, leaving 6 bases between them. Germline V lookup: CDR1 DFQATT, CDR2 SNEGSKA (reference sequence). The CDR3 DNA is TGCAGTCTACTGGGAAACACCATATATTTT. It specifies CSLLGNTIYF.

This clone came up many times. The CDR3 coding sequence is TGTGCCAGCAGAAGGGGACATTCTCAGCCCCAGCATTTT. Its translation: CASRRGHSQPQHF. The rearrangement joins TRBV28 to TRBJ1-5, with D maybe TRBD1 (6 bases). This CDR3 comprises 13 residues. Per germline, CDR1 MDHEN and CDR2 SYDVKM. Trimming removed 6 bases from V and 6 bases from J, with 12 bases in between.

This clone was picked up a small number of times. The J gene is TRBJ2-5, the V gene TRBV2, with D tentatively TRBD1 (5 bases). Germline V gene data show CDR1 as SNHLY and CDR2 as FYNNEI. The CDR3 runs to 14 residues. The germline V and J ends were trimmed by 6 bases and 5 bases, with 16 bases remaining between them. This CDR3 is CASSGLTGTETQYF. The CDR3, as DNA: TGTGCCAGCAGCGGCCTAACAGGAACGGAGACCCAGTACTTC.

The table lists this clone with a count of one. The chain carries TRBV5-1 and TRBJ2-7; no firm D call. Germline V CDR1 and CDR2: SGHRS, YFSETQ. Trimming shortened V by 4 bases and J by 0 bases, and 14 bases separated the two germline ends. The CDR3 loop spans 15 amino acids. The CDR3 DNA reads TGCGCCAGCAGCCCTTCGGCCTACAGCTCCTACGAGCAGTACTTC. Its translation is CASSPSAYSSYEQYF.

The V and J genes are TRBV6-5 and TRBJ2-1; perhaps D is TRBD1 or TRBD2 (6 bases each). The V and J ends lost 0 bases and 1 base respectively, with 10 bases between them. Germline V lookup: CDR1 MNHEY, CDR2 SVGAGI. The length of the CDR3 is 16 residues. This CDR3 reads CASSYSPGASYNEQFF. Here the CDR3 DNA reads TGTGCCAGCAGTTACTCACCGGGGGCTTCCTACAATGAGCAGTTCTTC.

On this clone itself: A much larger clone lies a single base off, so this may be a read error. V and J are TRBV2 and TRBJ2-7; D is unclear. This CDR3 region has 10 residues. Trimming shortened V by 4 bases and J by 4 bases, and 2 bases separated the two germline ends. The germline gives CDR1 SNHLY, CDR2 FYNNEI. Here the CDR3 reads CASSGYEQYF. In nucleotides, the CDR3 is TGTGCCAGCAGTGGATACGAGCAGTACTTC.